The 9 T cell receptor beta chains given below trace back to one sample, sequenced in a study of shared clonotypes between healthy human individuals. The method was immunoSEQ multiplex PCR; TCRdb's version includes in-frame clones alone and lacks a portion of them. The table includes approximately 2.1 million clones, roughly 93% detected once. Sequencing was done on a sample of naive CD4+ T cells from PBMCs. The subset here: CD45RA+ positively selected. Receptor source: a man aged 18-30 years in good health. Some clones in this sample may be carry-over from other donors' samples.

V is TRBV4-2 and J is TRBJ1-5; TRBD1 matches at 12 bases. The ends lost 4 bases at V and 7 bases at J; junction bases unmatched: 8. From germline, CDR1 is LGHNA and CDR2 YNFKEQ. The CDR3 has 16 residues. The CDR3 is CASSRGTGGGNQPQHF. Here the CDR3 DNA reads TGTGCCAGCAGCCGAGGGACAGGGGGCGGGAACCAGCCCCAGCATTTT.

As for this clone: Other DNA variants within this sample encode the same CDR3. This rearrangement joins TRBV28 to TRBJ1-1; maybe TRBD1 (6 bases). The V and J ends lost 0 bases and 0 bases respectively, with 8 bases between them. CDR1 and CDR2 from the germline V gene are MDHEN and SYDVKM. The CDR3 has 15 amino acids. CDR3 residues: CASSLWGAMNTEAFF. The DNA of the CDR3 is TGTGCCAGCAGTTTATGGGGGGCCATGAACACTGAAGCTTTCTTT.

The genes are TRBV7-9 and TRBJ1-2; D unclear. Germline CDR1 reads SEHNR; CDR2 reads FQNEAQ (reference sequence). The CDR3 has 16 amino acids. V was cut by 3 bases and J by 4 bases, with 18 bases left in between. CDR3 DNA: TGTGCCAGCAGCTTTTTTCCCCGAGGGAGCATCTATGGCTACACCTTC. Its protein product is CASSFFPRGSIYGYTF. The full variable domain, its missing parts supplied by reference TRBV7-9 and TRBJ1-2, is DTGVSQNPRHKITKRGQNVTFRCDPISEHNRLYWYRQTLGQGPEFLTYFQNEAQLEKSRLLSDRFSAERPKGSFSTLEIQRTEQGDSAMYLCASSFFPRGSIYGYTFGSGTRLTVV.

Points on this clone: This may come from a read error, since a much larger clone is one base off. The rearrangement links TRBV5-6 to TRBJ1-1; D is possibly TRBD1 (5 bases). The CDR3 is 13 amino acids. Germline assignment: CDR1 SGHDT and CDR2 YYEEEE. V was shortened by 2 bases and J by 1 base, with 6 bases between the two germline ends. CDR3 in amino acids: CASSLRGNTEAFF. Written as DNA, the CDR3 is TGTGCCAGCAGCTTAAGGGGGAACACTGAAGCTTTCTTT.

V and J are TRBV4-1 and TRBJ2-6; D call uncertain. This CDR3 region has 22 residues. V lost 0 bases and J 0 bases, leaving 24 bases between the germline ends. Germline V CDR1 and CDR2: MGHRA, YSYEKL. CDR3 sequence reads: CASSQEITGLLPLLSGANVLTF. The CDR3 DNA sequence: TGCGCCAGCAGCCAAGAGATCACGGGCCTTCTACCGTTACTCTCTGGGGCCAACGTCCTGACTTTC.

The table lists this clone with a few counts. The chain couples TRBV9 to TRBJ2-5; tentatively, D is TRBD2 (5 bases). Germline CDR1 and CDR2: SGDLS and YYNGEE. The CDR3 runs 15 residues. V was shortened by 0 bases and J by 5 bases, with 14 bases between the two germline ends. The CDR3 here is CASSVGRGFTETQYF. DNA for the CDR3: TGTGCCAGCAGCGTAGGGAGAGGGTTTACGGAGACCCAGTACTTC.

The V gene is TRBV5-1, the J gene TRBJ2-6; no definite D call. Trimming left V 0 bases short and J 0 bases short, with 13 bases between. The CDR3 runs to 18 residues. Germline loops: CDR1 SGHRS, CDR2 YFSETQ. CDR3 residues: CASSLGLGMNSGANVLTF. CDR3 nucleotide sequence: TGCGCCAGCAGCTTGGGACTGGGAATGAACTCTGGGGCCAACGTCCTGACTTTC. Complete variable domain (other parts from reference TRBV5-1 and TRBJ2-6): KAGVTQTPRYLIKTRGQQVTLSCSPISGHRSVSWYQQTPGQGLQFLFEYFSETQRNKGNFPGRFSGRQFSNSRSEMNVSTLELGDSALYLCASSLGLGMNSGANVLTFGAGSRLTVL.

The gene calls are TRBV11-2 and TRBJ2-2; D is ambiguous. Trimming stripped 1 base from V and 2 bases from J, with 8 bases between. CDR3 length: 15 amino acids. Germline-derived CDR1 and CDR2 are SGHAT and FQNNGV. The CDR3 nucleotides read TGTGCCAGCAGCTTAGTTCGGTATAACACCGGGGAGCTGTTTTTT. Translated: CASSLVRYNTGELFF.

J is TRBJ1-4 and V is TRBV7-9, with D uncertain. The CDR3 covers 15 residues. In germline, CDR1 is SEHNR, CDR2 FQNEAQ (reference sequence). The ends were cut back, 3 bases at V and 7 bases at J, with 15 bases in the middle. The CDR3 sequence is CASSFREGTPEKLFF. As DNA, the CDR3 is TGTGCCAGCAGCTTTCGGGAGGGAACACCTGAAAAACTGTTTTTT. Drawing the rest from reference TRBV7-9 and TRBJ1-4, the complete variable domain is DTGVSQNPRHKITKRGQNVTFRCDPISEHNRLYWYRQTLGQGPEFLTYFQNEAQLEKSRLLSDRFSAERPKGSFSTLEIQRTEQGDSAMYLCASSFREGTPEKLFFGSGTQLSVL.